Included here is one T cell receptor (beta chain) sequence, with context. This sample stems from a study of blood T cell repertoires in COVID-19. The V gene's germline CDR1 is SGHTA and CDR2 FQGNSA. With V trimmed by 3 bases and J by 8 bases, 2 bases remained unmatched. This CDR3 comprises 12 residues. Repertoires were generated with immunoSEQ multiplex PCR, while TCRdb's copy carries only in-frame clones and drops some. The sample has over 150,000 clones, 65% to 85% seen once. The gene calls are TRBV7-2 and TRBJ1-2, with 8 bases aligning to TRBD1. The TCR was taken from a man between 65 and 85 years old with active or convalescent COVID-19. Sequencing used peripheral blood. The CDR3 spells CASSFRGRGYTF. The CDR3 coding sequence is TGTGCCAGCAGCTTCAGGGGGCGCGGCTACACCTTC.